What follows describes a single TCR beta chain. The authors' processing: Scientists estimated how many nucleated cells there were by amplifying reference gene primers. Libraries were prepared by immunoSEQ multiplex PCR; TCRdb keeps only in-frame clonotypes and omits some of them. That table gives V, J and clone size, and the DNA gave D and trimming. Among about 82,000 clones listed, about 83% were seen once. This entry is derived from a study of blood T cell repertoires in COVID-19. Study background: Material from acute and convalescent COVID-19 was sourced from the United States, Italy and Spain. PBMCs, B-cell-depleted T cells, or T cells provided the cDNA or gDNA that made up the material.

J lost 0 bases, V lost 5 bases, and 7 bases had no gene match. CDR1 is SGHTA, CDR2 FQGNSA, per germline. This CDR3 region has 16 residues. The chain employs TRBV7-2 and TRBJ2-3; the match to TRBD2 covers 8 bases. Sequencing input: peripheral blood. The sequence was collected from a woman aged 60-75 years with acute or convalescent COVID-19. The CDR3 DNA is TGTGCCAGCAGCCCGCCCACTAGCGGAAGCACAGATACGCAGTATTTT. Amino acid sequence: CASSPPTSGSTDTQYF.